This T cell receptor beta chain was identified in a study of T cells in Graves' hyperthyroidism and ophthalmopathy. Study-wide context: Upon initial diagnosis and before any treatment, peripheral blood was collected.

Whole-study results and caveats: For ophthalmopathy, model prediction preceded onset by a median about 6 months.

It was RNA transcripts that yielded the amplified TCR beta CDR3 regions. A first-round RT-PCR of the TCR CDR3 used the HTBI primer set. Via MiXCR, TCRdb re-called the multiplex PCR reads, giving one row per CDR3 protein. This table holds 300,000 to 400,000 distinct CDR3 sequences, about 20% found once. The CDR3 runs to 15 residues. CDR1 and CDR2 (germline): SNHLY, FYNNEI. The V and J ends lost 6 bases and 2 bases, in that order; junction bases with no gene match: 5. Calling Graves' hyperthyroidism stable meant ophthalmopathy did not progress within 18 months. Every diagnosis used clinical symptoms, serum thyroxine and TRAb, thyroid ultrasound and orbital computed tomography. As regards this clonotype: Its antigen is undetermined.

Sample: blood. This TCR derives from a woman in her forties or fifties with Graves' hyperthyroidism. The gene calls are TRBV2 and TRBJ2-1; TRBD1 agrees at 9 bases. CDR3 sequence: CASRDRDRAYNEQFF. CDR3 sequence (DNA): TGTGCCAGCAGGGACCGGGACAGGGCCTACAATGAGCAGTTCTTC.